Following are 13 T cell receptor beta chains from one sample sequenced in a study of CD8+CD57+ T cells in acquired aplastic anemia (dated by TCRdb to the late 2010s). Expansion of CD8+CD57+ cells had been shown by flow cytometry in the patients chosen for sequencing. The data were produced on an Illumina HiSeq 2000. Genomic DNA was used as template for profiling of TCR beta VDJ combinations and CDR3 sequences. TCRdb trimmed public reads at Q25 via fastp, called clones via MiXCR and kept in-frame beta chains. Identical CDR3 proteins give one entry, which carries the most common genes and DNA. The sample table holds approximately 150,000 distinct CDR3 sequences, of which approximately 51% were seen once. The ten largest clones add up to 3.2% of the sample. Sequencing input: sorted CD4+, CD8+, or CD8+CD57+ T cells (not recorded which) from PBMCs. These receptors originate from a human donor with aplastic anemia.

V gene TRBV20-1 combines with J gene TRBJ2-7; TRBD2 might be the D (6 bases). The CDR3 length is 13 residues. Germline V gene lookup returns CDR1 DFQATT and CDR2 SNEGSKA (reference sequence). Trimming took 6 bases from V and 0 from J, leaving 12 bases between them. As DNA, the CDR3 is TGCAGTGCCCGAAGCGGGCTCTCCTACGAGCAGTACTTC. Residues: CSARSGLSYEQYF.

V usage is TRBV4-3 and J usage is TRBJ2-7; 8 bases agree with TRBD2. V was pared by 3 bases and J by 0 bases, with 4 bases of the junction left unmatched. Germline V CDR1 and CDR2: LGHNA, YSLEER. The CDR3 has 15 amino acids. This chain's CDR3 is CASSHLAGSSYEQYF. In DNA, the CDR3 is TGCGCCAGCAGCCACCTAGCGGGTAGCTCCTACGAGCAGTACTTC.

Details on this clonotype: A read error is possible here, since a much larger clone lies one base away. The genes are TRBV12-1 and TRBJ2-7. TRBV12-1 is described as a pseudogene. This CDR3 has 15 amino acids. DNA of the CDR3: TGTGCCAGCAGCTTTGGGTCCAGGACGGAGTACGAGCAGTACGTC. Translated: CASSFGSRTEYEQYV.

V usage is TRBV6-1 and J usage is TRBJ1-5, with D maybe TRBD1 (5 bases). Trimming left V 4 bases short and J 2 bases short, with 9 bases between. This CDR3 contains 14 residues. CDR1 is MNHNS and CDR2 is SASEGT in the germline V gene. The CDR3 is CASSGVGGNQPQHF. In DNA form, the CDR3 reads TGTGCCAGCAGTGGGGTAGGGGGCAATCAGCCCCAGCATTTT.

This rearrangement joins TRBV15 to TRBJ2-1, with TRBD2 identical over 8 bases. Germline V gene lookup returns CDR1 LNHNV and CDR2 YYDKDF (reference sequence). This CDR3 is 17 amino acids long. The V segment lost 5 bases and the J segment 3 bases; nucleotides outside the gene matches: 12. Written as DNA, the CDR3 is TGTGCCACCAGCTTCCGACTAGCCGGGGGGGTCTACAATGAGCAGTTCTTC. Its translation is CATSFRLAGGVYNEQFF.

CDR3 sequence reads: CSARGRAYEQYF. The CDR3 coding sequence is TGCAGTGCTAGGGGCCGCGCCTACGAGCAGTACTTC. The genes are TRBV20-1 and TRBJ2-7; no reliable D call. Germline-derived CDR1 and CDR2 are DFQATT and SNEGSKA (reference sequence). Trimming took off 3 bases at V and 2 bases at J, with 8 bases between the two ends. The CDR3 spans 12 residues.

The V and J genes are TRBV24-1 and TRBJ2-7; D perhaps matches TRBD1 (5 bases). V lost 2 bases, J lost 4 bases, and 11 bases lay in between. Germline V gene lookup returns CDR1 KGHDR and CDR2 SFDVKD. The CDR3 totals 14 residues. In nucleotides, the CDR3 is TGTGCCACCAGTGATTCTGGACACCATTACGAGCAGTACGTC. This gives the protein CATSDSGHHYEQYV.

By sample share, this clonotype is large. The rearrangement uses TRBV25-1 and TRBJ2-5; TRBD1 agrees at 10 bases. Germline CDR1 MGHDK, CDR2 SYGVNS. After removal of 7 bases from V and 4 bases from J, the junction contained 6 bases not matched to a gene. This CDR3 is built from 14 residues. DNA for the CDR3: TGTGCCAGCACCGACAGGGGGCGCGGAGAGACCCAGTACTTC. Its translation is CASTDRGRGETQYF.

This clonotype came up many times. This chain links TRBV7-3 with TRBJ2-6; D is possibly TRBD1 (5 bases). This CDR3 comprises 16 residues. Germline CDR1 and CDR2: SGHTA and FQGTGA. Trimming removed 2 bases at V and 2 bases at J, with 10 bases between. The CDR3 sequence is CASSLVGAPGANVLTF. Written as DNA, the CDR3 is TGTGCCAGCAGCTTAGTTGGGGCGCCTGGGGCCAACGTCCTGACTTTC.

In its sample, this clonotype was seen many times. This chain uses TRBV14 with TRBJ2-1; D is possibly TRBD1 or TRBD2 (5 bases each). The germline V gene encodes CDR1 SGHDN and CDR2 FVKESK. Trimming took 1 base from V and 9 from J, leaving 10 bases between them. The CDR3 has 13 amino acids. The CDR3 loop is CASSQVGGGEQFF. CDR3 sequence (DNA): TGTGCCAGCAGCCAAGTTGGGGGTGGTGAGCAGTTCTTC.

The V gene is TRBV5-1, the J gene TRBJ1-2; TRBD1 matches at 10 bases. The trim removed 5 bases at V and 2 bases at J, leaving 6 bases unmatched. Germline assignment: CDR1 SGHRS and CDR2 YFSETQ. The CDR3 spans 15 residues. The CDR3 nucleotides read TGCGCCAGCAGGATGGGACAGGGGACAAACTATGGCTACACCTTC. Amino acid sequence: CASRMGQGTNYGYTF.

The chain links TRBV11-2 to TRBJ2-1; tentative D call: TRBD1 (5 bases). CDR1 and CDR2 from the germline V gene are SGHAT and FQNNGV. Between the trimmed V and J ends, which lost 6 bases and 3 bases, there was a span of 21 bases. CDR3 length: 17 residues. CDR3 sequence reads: CASRPPLGEPVYNEQFF. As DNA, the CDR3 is TGTGCCAGCAGGCCACCATTAGGGGAACCTGTCTACAATGAGCAGTTCTTC.

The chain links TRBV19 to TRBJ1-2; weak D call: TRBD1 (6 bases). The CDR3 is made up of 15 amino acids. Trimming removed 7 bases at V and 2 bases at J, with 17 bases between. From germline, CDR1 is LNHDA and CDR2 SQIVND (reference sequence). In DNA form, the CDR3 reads TGTGCCAGTACAAGGACAGTAACTCTAAACTATGGCTACACCTTC. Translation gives CASTRTVTLNYGYTF.